A selection of T cell receptor beta chains follows, all from one sample in a study of beta chain features in type 1 diabetes. Data came from immunoSEQ multiplex PCR; TCRdb stores just in-frame clones and leaves some out. The sample consists of 850,000 to 900,000 clones, roughly 15% of them appearing once. The specimen sequenced was naive CD4+ T cells from blood. The receptor source for this set is a woman aged 18-29 years in good health. Both conserved end residues are trimmed from each CDR3. The order of the fields is clone size, V gene, CDR3 protein. The size field is filled for only some rows; it gives once, few, many or a size class.

>few|TRBV7-9
ASSYRSGSSYNEQF
>.|TRBV5-4
ASSLGANPSTDTQY
>.|TRBV6-1
ASSEAEKLF
>.|TRBV11-2
ASSATSGYEQY
>few|TRBV7-9
ASSIYRTNTGELF
>.|TRBV7-2
ASSLASGNTIY
>.|TRBV15
ATSKLAGVSYEQY
>few|TRBV11-2
ASSLAWGLAGAKNIQY
>.|TRBV6-6
ASIPGTSGEREQF
>few|TRBV5-6
ASSSDLADTQY
>.|TRBV9
ASSSGTGSGNTIY
>few|TRBV7-2
ASSLVGGADTEQY
>.|TRBV7-2
ASSLGPGQVNTEAF
>.|TRBV6-5
ASAPTGGGDGYT
>few|TRBV19
ASSTRDVFEAF
>many|TRBV2
ASSLSEKLF
>.|TRBV28
ASSLERYGYT
>.|TRBV20-1
SARAGPEQY
>.|TRBV21-1
ASRETGKGDYGYT
>few|TRBV6-1
ASRMGASNQPQH
>few|TRBV9
ASSVHSGSSHEQY
>few|TRBV4-2
ASSLGKPYEQY
>few|TRBV6-5
ASSPSVTGELF
>.|TRBV4-2
ASSQDFLAAYNEQF
>.|TRBV28
ASRRAGTQAF
>.|TRBV18
ASSPTGGNTGELF
>few|TRBV19
ASSIVSGAAGPRNEQY
>few|TRBV27
ASSLYGLAGTYEQY
>.|TRBV7-2
ASSLDRGETQY
>.|TRBV28
ASSLQMRPQH
>few|TRBV18
ASSPGLAGGRYTDTQY
>.|TRBV7-3
ASSLWPNYEQY
>.|TRBV7-9
ASSTQRESYEQY
>few|TRBV6-6
ASSGQGFTGELF
>.|TRBV7-8
ASSSRGEGGPEQY
>few|TRBV21-1
ASSQRDRTGEQY
>.|TRBV19
ASKRTSGYTGELF
>.|TRBV27
ASSRQGSNQPQH
>.|TRBV5-6
ASSESWSNEQF
>.|TRBV7-9
ATQGINYGYT
>few|TRBV6-5
ASSEGSSYEQY
>few|TRBV4-2
ASSQVSSGRAGGNEQF
>.|TRBV2
ASRAGQGYNEQF
>.|TRBV13
ASSPVAGGSGELF
>.|TRBV9
ASSVTGASNQPQH
>few|TRBV28
ASSFVTSGYSGPTDTQY
>.|TRBV4-3
ASSQVVGATGELF
>few|TRBV9
ASSPRGLAGGEQDTQY
>few|TRBV7-2
ASSLVMGLNTEAF
>few|TRBV7-2
ASSLGQPGETQY
>few|TRBV11-2
ASSHHTDTQY
>few|TRBV4-3
ASSQAHGGRATGELF
>.|TRBV6-5
ASRSRGRSPYEQY
>few|TRBV7-2
ASSPPSSHEKLF